This T cell receptor beta chain was recorded in a study of T cells in Graves' hyperthyroidism and ophthalmopathy. Lactation, pregnancy, other autoimmune disease or uncontrolled infection excluded patients. Germline CDR1 and CDR2: SGHRS and YFSETQ. The CDR3 loop spans 15 amino acids. The V end was cut by 5 bases, the J end by 1 base, with 15 bases between. Researchers amplified the TCR beta CDR3 regions from RNA transcripts. HTBI primers were the set used in a first-round RT-PCR of the TCR CDR3. Each CDR3 protein is one row after TCRdb ran MiXCR on the multiplex PCR reads. The table includes about 250,000 distinct CDR3 sequences, more than 20% detected once. This clonotype was counted ten times or more.

The sample consisted of blood. This TCR derives from a woman between 40 and 50 years old with Graves' ophthalmopathy. The V gene is TRBV5-1, the J gene TRBJ2-5, with a weak D call TRBD2 (6 bases). Written as DNA, the CDR3 is TGCGCCAGCAGTGGGACGGGAGCTACCCAAGAGACCCAGTACTTC. This codes for CASSGTGATQETQYF.